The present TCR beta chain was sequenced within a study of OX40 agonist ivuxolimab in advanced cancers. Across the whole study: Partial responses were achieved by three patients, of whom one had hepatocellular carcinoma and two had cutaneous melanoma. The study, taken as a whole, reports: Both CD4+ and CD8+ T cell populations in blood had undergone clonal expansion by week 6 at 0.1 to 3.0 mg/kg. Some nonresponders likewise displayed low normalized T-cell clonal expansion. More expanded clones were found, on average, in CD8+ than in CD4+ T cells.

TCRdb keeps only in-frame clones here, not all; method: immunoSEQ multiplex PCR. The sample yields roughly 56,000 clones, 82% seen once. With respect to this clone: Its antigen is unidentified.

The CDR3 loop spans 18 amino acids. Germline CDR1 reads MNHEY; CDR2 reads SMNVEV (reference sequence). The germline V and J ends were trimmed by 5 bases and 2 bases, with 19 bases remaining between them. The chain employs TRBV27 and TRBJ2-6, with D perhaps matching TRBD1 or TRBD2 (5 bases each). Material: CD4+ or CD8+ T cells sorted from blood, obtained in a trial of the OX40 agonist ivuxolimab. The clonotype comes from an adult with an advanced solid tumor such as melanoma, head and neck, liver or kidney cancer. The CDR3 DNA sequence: TGTGCCAGCAGTCAGAGATCCTCCGGGGCTGCTGGGGCCAACGTCCTGACTTTC. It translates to CASSQRSSGAAGANVLTF.